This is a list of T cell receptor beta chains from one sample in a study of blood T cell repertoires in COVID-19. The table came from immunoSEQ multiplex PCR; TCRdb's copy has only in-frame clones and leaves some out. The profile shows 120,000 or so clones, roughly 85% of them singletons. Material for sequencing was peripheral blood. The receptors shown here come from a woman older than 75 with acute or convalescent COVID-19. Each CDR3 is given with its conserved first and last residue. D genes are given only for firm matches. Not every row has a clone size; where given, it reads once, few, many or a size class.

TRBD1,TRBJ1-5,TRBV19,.,CASSIQGGGQPQHF,TGTGCCAGTAGTATACAAGGGGGCGGTCAGCCCCAGCATTTT
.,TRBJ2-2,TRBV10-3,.,CAISESGVVNTGELFF,TGTGCCATCAGTGAGTCAGGAGTAGTGAACACCGGGGAGCTGTTTTTT
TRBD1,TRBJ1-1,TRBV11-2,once,CASSFWDRGRSNTEAFF,TGTGCCAGCAGCTTCTGGGACAGGGGGCGCTCTAATACTGAAGCTTTCTTT
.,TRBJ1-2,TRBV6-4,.,CASSPFRGNDYGYTF,TGTGCCAGCAGTCCCTTTAGGGGGAACGACTATGGCTACACCTTC
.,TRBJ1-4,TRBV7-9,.,CASSLSVVDSTNEKLFF,TGTGCCAGCAGCTTATCGGTTGTAGACAGCACTAATGAAAAACTGTTTTTT
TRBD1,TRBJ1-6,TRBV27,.,CASSRNQGAYSPLHF,TGTGCCAGCAGTCGAAACCAGGGGGCGTATTCACCCCTCCACTTT
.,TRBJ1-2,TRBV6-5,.,CASRDYGYTF,TGTGCCAGCCGGGATTACGGCTACACCTTC
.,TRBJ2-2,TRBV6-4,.,CASSLGGGNTGELFF,TGTGCCAGCTCGCTCGGAGGAGGGAACACCGGGGAGCTGTTTTTT
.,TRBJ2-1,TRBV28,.,CASSSLSQGWFF,TGTGCCAGCAGTTCCCTCTCCCAGGGATGGTTCTTC
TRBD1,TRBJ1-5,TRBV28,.,CASSLGGTALGPQHF,TGTGCCAGCAGTTTGGGCGGGACAGCTCTTGGGCCCCAGCATTTT
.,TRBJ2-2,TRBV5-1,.,CASAAAGLNTGELFF,TGCGCCAGCGCCGCGGCGGGATTAAACACCGGGGAGCTGTTTTTT
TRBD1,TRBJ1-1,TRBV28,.,CASSTQTGWTEAFF,TGTGCCAGCAGTACTCAGACAGGGTGGACTGAAGCTTTCTTT
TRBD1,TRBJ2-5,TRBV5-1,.,CASSSGQGAGETQYF,TGCGCCAGCAGCTCGGGACAGGGGGCTGGCGAGACCCAGTACTTC
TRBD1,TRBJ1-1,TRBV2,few,CASSVTGRNTEAFF,TGTGCCAGCAGCGTGACAGGGCGGAACACTGAAGCTTTCTTT
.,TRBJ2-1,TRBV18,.,CASLGQGGSQAYNEQFF,TGTGCCAGCTTGGGTCAGGGCGGTTCGCAAGCATACAATGAGCAGTTCTTC
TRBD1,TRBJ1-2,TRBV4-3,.,CASSQHFGGTASYGYTF,TGCGCCAGCAGCCAACATTTTGGGGGGACAGCGTCCTATGGCTACACCTTC
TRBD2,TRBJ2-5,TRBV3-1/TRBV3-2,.,CASSGTSKETQYF,TGTGCCAGCAGCGGGACTAGCAAAGAGACCCAGTACTTC
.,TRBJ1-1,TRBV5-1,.,CAARQGPGTEAFF,TGCGCCGCAAGGCAGGGGCCGGGCACTGAAGCTTTCTTT
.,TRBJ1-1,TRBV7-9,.,CASSFIIGGAFF,TGTGCCAGCAGCTTTATTATCGGCGGAGCTTTCTTT
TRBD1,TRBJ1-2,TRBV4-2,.,CASSQQTGTGGVRGYTF,TGTGCCAGCAGCCAACAAACCGGGACAGGGGGAGTGAGAGGCTACACCTTC
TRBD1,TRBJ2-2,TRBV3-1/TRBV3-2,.,CASRSQGYTGELFF,TGTGCCAGCAGGTCACAGGGGTACACCGGGGAGCTGTTTTTT
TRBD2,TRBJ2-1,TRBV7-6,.,CASSFGRGAYNEQFF,TGTGCCAGCAGCTTTGGGCGGGGGGCCTATAATGAGCAGTTCTTC
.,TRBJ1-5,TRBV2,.,CASSDWRQQPQHF,TGTGCCAGCAGTGACTGGAGGCAGCAGCCCCAGCATTTT
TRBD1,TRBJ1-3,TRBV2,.,CASSVNRGQDTIYF,TGTGCCAGCAGTGTGAACAGGGGGCAGGACACCATATATTTT
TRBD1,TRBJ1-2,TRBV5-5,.,CASSLETGNYGYTF,TGTGCCAGCAGCTTGGAGACAGGGAACTATGGCTACACCTTC
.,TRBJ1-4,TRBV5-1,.,CASSLAPAGEEKLFF,TGCGCCAGCAGCTTGGCCCCTGCCGGTGAAGAAAAACTGTTTTTT
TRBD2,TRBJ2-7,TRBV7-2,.,CASSPSLAAYEQYF,TGTGCCAGCAGCCCCAGCCTAGCGGCCTACGAGCAGTACTTC
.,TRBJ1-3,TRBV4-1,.,CASSPRTVSGNTIYF,TGCGCCAGCAGCCCCCGGACAGTCTCTGGAAACACCATATATTTT
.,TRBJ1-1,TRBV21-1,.,CASSKETGQGAFF,TGTGCCAGCAGCAAAGAAACGGGACAGGGAGCTTTCTTT
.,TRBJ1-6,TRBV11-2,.,CASSLEGGNSPLHF,TGTGCCAGCAGCTTAGAGGGCGGGAATTCACCCCTCCACTTT
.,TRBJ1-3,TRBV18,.,CASSPLRSGNTIYF,TGTGCCAGCTCACCACTAAGGAGTGGAAACACCATATATTTT
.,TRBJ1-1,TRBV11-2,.,CASRPLTGRNTEAFF,TGTGCCAGCAGACCACTAACAGGCCGGAACACTGAAGCTTTCTTT
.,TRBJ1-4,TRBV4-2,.,CASSRSTGIYAGNEKLFF,TGTGCCAGCAGCCGATCGACAGGAATCTACGCGGGTAATGAAAAACTGTTTTTT
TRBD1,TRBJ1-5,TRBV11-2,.,CASSLDRQGGQPQHF,TGTGCCAGCAGCTTAGATCGTCAGGGGGGCCAGCCCCAGCATTTT
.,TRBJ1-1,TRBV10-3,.,CAISDPRGGTEAFF,TGTGCCATCAGTGATCCACGTGGGGGGACTGAAGCTTTCTTT
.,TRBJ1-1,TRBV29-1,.,CSVEDRAKAFF,TGCAGCGTTGAAGACAGGGCAAAAGCTTTCTTT
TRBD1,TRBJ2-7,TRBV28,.,CGSGQGSYEQYF,TGTGGGAGCGGACAGGGAAGCTACGAGCAGTACTTC
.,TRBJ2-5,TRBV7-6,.,CASSKQGGLGTQYF,TGTGCCAGCAGCAAACAGGGAGGGCTGGGGACCCAGTACTTC
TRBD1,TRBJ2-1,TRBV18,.,CASSELTGGIYNEQFF,TGTGCCAGCTCAGAGTTGACAGGGGGGATCTACAATGAGCAGTTCTTC
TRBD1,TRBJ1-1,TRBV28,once,CASRIFQGAAGSFF,TGTGCCAGCAGGATCTTCCAGGGGGCGGCCGGGTCTTTCTTT
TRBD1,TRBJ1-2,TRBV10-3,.,CATRGLAGGHGDYGYTF,TGTGCCACTAGGGGGCTGGCAGGGGGGCATGGGGACTATGGCTACACCTTC
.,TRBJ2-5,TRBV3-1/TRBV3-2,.,CASSLPPSAQYF,TGTGCCAGCAGCCTCCCCCCGTCGGCCCAGTACTTC
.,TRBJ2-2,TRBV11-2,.,CASSLFGGGNTGELFF,TGTGCCAGCAGCTTATTCGGCGGGGGCAACACCGGGGAGCTGTTTTTT
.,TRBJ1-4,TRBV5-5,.,CASSLGIWGATNEKLFF,TGTGCCAGCAGCTTGGGGATTTGGGGCGCAACTAATGAAAAACTGTTTTTT